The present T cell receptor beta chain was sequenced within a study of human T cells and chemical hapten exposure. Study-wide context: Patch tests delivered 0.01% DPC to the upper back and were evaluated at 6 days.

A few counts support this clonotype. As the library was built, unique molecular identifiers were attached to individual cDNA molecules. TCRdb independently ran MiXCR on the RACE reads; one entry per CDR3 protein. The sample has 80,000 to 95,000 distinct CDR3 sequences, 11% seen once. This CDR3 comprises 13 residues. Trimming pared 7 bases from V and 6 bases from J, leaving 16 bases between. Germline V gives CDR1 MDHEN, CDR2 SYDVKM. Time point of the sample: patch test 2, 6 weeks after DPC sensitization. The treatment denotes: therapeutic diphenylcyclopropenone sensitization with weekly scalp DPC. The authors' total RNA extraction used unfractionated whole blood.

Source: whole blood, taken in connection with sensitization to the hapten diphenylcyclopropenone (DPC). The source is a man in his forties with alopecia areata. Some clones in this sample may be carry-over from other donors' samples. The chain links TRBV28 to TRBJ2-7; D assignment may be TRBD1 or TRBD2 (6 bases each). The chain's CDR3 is CASIKPGAGEQYF. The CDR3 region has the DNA TGTGCCAGCATTAAACCGGGGGCTGGCGAGCAGTACTTC.